One and the same sample provided the 20 T cell receptor beta chains below, sequenced in a study of blood T cell repertoires in COVID-19. Generated by immunoSEQ multiplex PCR, the TCRdb table keeps only in-frame clones and is missing some. The repertoire holds roughly 66,000 clones, with roughly nine tenths as singletons. Sample: peripheral blood. Source of these receptors: a human donor in a cohort sampled during active COVID-19.

This chain uses TRBV10-1 with TRBJ2-7, with D possibly being TRBD1 (6 bases). The CDR3 sequence is 16 residues long. V dropped 2 bases and J dropped 0 bases, with 14 bases sitting between them. CDR1 and CDR2 from the germline V gene are WNHNN and SYGVQD (reference sequence). CDR3 DNA: TGCGCCAGCAGTGAGGACAGGCCGACTCACTCCTACGAGCAGTACTTC. This translates into CASSEDRPTHSYEQYF.

V and J are TRBV3-1 (or the pseudogene TRBV3-2) and TRBJ1-1, with a possible D match to TRBD1 (6 bases). In germline, CDR1 is LGHDT, CDR2 YNNKEL (reference sequence). V dropped 4 bases and J dropped 1 base, with 16 bases sitting between them. CDR3 length: 16 residues. CDR3 loop: CASSPLSGQWNTEAFF. The CDR3 DNA sequence: TGTGCCAGCAGCCCATTATCGGGACAATGGAACACTGAAGCTTTCTTT.

The genes are TRBV6-1 and TRBJ2-3, with D hard to call. Germline values: CDR1 MNHNS, CDR2 SASEGT. Between the trimmed V and J ends, which lost 2 bases and 0 bases, there was a span of 9 bases. The CDR3 is 15 residues long. CDR3 bases: TGTGCCAGCAGTGAATGGCAGATGAGCACAGATACGCAGTATTTT. As protein: CASSEWQMSTDTQYF.

This rearrangement joins TRBV11-2 to TRBJ2-1; 9 nucleotides agree with TRBD1. The CDR3 length is 15 residues. V shed 4 bases and J 2 bases; nucleotides not matched to a gene: 3. From germline, CDR1 is SGHAT and CDR2 FQNNGV. CDR3 bases: TGTGCCAGCAGCTCGAGACAGGGGGCCTACAATGAGCAGTTCTTC. It codes for CASSSRQGAYNEQFF.

The chain links TRBV28 to TRBJ2-1; 9 bases fit TRBD2. V gave up 3 bases and J gave up 2 bases; unmatched junction bases: 8. The germline gives CDR1 MDHEN, CDR2 SYDVKM. The CDR3 is 17 amino acids. The CDR3 here is CASSLATSGWTYNEQFF. CDR3 nucleotide sequence: TGTGCCAGCAGTTTGGCCACTAGCGGGTGGACCTACAATGAGCAGTTCTTC.

The chain recombines TRBV3-1 (or the pseudogene TRBV3-2) with TRBJ2-2; 14 bases agree with TRBD2. V was pared by 5 bases and J by 4 bases, with 3 bases of the junction left unmatched. There are 16 residues in the CDR3. Germline V CDR1 and CDR2: LGHDT, YNNKEL (reference sequence). The CDR3 DNA is TGTGCCAGCAGCGCCGGACTAGCGGGAGGCACCGGGGAGCTGTTTTTT. It codes for CASSAGLAGGTGELFF.

This clone was found once. This chain links TRBV12-2 with TRBJ1-2. TRBV12-2 is a known pseudogene. There are 19 residues in the CDR3. The CDR3 DNA sequence: TGTGCAAGTCGCTTAGCGCCTAAACGGGGGGGCACTCCGGACTATGGCTACACCTTC. Residues: CASRLAPKRGGTPDYGYTF.

The rearrangement uses TRBV5-4 and TRBJ2-7; D might be TRBD1 (6 bases). Germline CDR1 SGHNT, CDR2 YYREEE (reference sequence). CDR3 length equals 14 residues. V lost 4 bases and J 2 bases, leaving 13 bases between the germline ends. Written as DNA, the CDR3 is TGTGCCAGCAGCACCACAGGGCAGGCCTACGAGCAGTACTTC. Amino acid sequence: CASSTTGQAYEQYF.

The chain is built from TRBV11-3 and TRBJ2-1; weak D call: TRBD1 (5 bases). Germline V gives CDR1 SGHNT, CDR2 YENEEA. Trimming removed 2 bases at V and 8 bases at J, with 10 bases between. The CDR3 extends over 13 amino acids. The CDR3 reads CASSLRGFDEQFF. CDR3 DNA sequence: TGTGCCAGCAGCTTAAGGGGTTTCGATGAGCAGTTCTTC.

This clone was detected once. The chain is built from TRBV6-5 and TRBJ2-1, with 11 nucleotides matching TRBD2. The length of the CDR3 is 16 residues. Trimming took 0 bases from V and 9 from J; bases not matched to a gene: 7. Germline V lookup: CDR1 MNHEY, CDR2 SVGAGI. The CDR3 reads CASSYSAGLAASEQFF. For the CDR3, the DNA is TGTGCCAGCAGTTACTCGGCGGGACTAGCGGCTTCTGAGCAGTTCTTC.

The V and J genes are TRBV29-1 and TRBJ2-5; the match to TRBD1 covers 10 bases. CDR1 is SQVTM and CDR2 is ANQGSEA in the germline V gene. The CDR3 sequence is 13 residues long. J lost 5 bases, V lost 3 bases, and 3 bases had no gene match. The CDR3 DNA follows: TGCAGCGTTGACGACAGGGGGCTGGAGACCCAGTACTTC. Translated, it gives CSVDDRGLETQYF.

This chain joins TRBV5-5 and TRBJ2-3, with 8 bases fitting TRBD2. The CDR3 totals 15 residues. Looked up from germline, CDR1 is SGHKS and CDR2 is YYEKEE (reference sequence). V lost 0 bases and J lost 3; bases outside the gene matches: 3. The CDR3 region is CASSLERLATDTQYF. The DNA for the CDR3 is TGTGCCAGCAGCTTGGAGCGACTAGCGACAGATACGCAGTATTTT.

The chain combines TRBV10-1 with TRBJ2-2; 7 bases are a match to TRBD2. This CDR3 has 12 amino acids. Germline loops: CDR1 WNHNN, CDR2 SYGVQD (reference sequence). Trimming removed 6 bases from V and 6 bases from J; junction bases left unmatched: 1. For the CDR3, the DNA is TGCGCCAGCAGGGCGGGGGCCGGGGAGCTGTTTTTT. This translates into CASRAGAGELFF.

This chain connects TRBV7-8 to TRBJ2-7; 7 nucleotides agree with TRBD1. The V gene end was trimmed by 5 bases and the J gene end by 1 base; junction bases not matched to a gene: 5. CDR1 and CDR2 from the germline V gene are SGHVS and FQNEAQ. The CDR3 totals 14 residues. The CDR3, as DNA: TGTGCCAGCAGCCCCGACAGGGTATCCTACGAGCAGTACTTC. It yields the protein CASSPDRVSYEQYF.

This clone has only one observation. In DNA, the CDR3 is TGTGCCAGCAGTGAAGGGACGGGACTAGCGGGGGGGATAGCCAAAAACATTCAGTACTTC. Amino acids: CASSEGTGLAGGIAKNIQYF. The genes are TRBV2 and TRBJ2-4; 16 nucleotides align to TRBD2. The J segment lost 0 bases and the V segment lost 1 base, leaving 6 bases of the junction unmatched. Germline lookup yields CDR1 SNHLY and CDR2 FYNNEI. This CDR3 contains 20 residues. Full variable domain (outside the CDR3, taken from reference TRBV2 and TRBJ2-4): EPEVTQTPSHQVTQMGQEVILRCVPISNHLYFYWYRQILGQKVEFLVSFYNNEISEKSEIFDDQFSVERPDGSNFTLKIRSTKLEDSAMYFCASSEGTGLAGGIAKNIQYFGAGTRLSVL.

The CDR3 reads CASRETANTGELFF. The CDR3 DNA reads as TGTGCCAGCAGGGAGACAGCGAACACCGGGGAGCTGTTTTTT. The chain joins TRBV2 to TRBJ2-2, with D perhaps matching TRBD1 (5 bases). The CDR3 runs 14 residues. Germline-derived CDR1 and CDR2 are SNHLY and FYNNEI. V lost 6 bases, J lost 0 bases, and 8 bases lay in between. The full variable domain, with the rest looked up from reference TRBV2 and TRBJ2-2, is EPEVTQTPSHQVTQMGQEVILRCVPISNHLYFYWYRQILGQKVEFLVSFYNNEISEKSEIFDDQFSVERPDGSNFTLKIRSTKLEDSAMYFCASRETANTGELFFGEGSRLTVL.

The rearrangement joins TRBV4-3 to TRBJ2-5, with D hard to call. The CDR3 contains 13 residues. Germline CDR1 reads LGHNA; CDR2 reads YSLEER. Trimming stripped 4 bases from V and 5 bases from J, with 11 bases between. The CDR3 coding sequence is TGCGCCAGCAGCCCCCGAGCCTTTGAGACCCAGTACTTC. Its translation: CASSPRAFETQYF.

This rearrangement joins TRBV29-1 to TRBJ1-2, with TRBD1 identical over 7 bases. The trim removed 7 bases at V and 6 bases at J, leaving 14 bases unmatched. The CDR3 runs 14 residues. The germline CDR1 and CDR2 sequences are SQVTM and ANQGSEA. The CDR3 spells CSALGDSGWDGYTF. In DNA form, the CDR3 reads TGCAGCGCTCTTGGGGACAGCGGTTGGGATGGCTACACCTTC.

The rearrangement uses TRBV7-2 and TRBJ2-1; tentative D call: TRBD1 (6 bases). Germline V gene lookup returns CDR1 SGHTA and CDR2 FQGNSA. The CDR3 covers 14 residues. V was shortened by 4 bases and J by 6 bases, with 13 bases between the two germline ends. CDR3: CASSSPQGPNEQFF. CDR3 coding DNA: TGTGCCAGCAGCTCCCCACAGGGACCCAATGAGCAGTTCTTC. The whole variable domain, remainder taken from reference TRBV7-2 and TRBJ2-1, is GAGVSQSPSNKVTEKGKDVELRCDPISGHTALYWYRQSLGQGLEFLIYFQGNSAPDKSGLPSDRFSAERTGGSVSTLTIQRTQQEDSAVYLCASSSPQGPNEQFFGPGTRLTVL.

The V gene is TRBV5-1, the J gene TRBJ1-1; 9 nucleotides match TRBD1. The germline V gene encodes CDR1 SGHRS and CDR2 YFSETQ. The trim removed 1 base at V and 5 bases at J, leaving 6 bases unmatched. The CDR3 is made up of 15 amino acids. This CDR3 is CASSLMVDRGTEAFF. Written as DNA, the CDR3 is TGCGCCAGCAGCTTGATGGTAGACAGGGGGACTGAAGCTTTCTTT.